One T cell receptor beta chain is described in this entry. The sample originates from a study of T cells expressing NK-cell markers. Study summary: Seven sequenced donors out of eight were HCMV-seropositive, one seronegative.

Germline V CDR1 and CDR2: MGHRA, YSYEKL. The CDR3 consists of 13 residues. Synthesis of TCR beta cDNA relied on 5'RACE template switching carrying UMIs. TCRdb re-called the 5' RACE reads, yielding one record per CDR3 amino acid sequence without DNA. This sample lists some 500,000 distinct CDR3 sequences; its ten largest clones have 1.4%. The sequenced sample was blood T cells: a sorted CD56 or NKG2C T cell subset, CD4+ or CD8+ T cells, or bulk PBMC T cells (not recorded which). The chain links TRBV4-1 to TRBJ1-5. The origin of this receptor is a woman in her forties or fifties in good health. CDR3 region: CASSQGIGQPQHF.